This T cell receptor (beta chain) emerged from a study of cytomegalovirus exposure and HLA in healthy donors. Study findings and constraints: Associated with cytomegalovirus, according to the listing, were around 170 TCR beta chains.

In the PCR, 60 Vbeta and 13 Jbeta primers were used. Using immunoSEQ multiplex PCR, the repertoire was profiled, and TCRdb retains in-frame clones only, with some absent. The sample holds 42,000 or so clones, roughly 47% seen once. Germline V gene sequence: CDR1 SGHRS, CDR2 YFSETQ. The V segment lost 2 bases and the J segment 2 bases; nucleotides outside the gene matches: 8. CDR3 length: 16 residues. This clone was counted between two and nine times. As yet, its antigen is unknown. Participants comprised healthy donors of bone marrow. Donors were nominally healthy when sampled, though unrecorded immune exposures were likely. For the donor in question, CMV serostatus went unrecorded.

Sequenced material: PBMCs. The rearrangement uses TRBV5-1 and TRBJ2-3; TRBD2 aligns across 7 bases. This TCR was sampled from a human donor in good health. CDR3 residues: CASSFRASGPTDTQYF. CDR3 DNA sequence: TGCGCCAGCAGCTTTAGGGCTAGCGGACCCACAGATACGCAGTATTTT. The variable domain in full, completed from reference TRBV5-1 and TRBJ2-3, reads KAGVTQTPRYLIKTRGQQVTLSCSPISGHRSVSWYQQTPGQGLQFLFEYFSETQRNKGNFPGRFSGRQFSNSRSEMNVSTLELGDSALYLCASSFRASGPTDTQYFGPGTRLTVL.